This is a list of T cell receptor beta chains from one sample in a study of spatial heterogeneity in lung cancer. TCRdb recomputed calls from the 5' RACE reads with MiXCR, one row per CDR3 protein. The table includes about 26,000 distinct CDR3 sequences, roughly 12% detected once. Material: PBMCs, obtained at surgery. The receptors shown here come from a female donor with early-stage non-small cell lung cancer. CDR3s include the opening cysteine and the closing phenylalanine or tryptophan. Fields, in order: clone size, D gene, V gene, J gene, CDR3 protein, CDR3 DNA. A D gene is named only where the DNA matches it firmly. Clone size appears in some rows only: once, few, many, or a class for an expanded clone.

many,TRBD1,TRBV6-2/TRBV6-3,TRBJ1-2,CASTVPPLDRTYGYTF,TGTGCCAGCACCGTACCGCCACTGGACAGGACCTATGGCTACACCTTC
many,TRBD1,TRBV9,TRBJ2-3,CASSVEGQGLTDTQYF,TGTGCCAGCAGCGTAGAGGGACAGGGCCTCACAGATACGCAGTATTTT
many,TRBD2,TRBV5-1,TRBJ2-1,CASSLELAGGYNEQFF,TGCGCCAGCAGCTTGGAACTAGCGGGGGGTTACAATGAGCAGTTCTTC
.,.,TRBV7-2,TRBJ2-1,CASSLRQGAGGGEQFF,TGTGCCAGCAGCTTAAGACAGGGCGCCGGAGGGGGTGAGCAGTTCTTC
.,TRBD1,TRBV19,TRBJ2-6,CASRPTGTGLPGANVLTF,TGTGCCAGTAGACCAACCGGGACAGGGCTTCCTGGGGCCAACGTCCTGACTTTC
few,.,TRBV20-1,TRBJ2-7,CSAIHGFYEQYF,TGCAGTGCTATACACGGATTCTACGAGCAGTACTTC
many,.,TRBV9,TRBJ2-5,CASSAGHLQETQYF,TGTGCCAGCAGCGCGGGACATCTCCAAGAGACCCAGTACTTC
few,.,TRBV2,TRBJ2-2,CASSPQRELFF,TGTGCCAGCAGCCCCCAGCGGGAGCTGTTTTTT
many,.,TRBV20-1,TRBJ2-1,CSAILVMSATYNEQFF,TGCAGTGCTATCTTAGTCATGTCGGCAACCTACAATGAGCAGTTCTTC
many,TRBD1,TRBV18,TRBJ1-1,CASSPRQGSNTEAFF,TGTGCCAGCTCGCCAAGACAGGGTTCTAACACTGAAGCTTTCTTT
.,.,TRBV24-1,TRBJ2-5,CATSDPTGLQETQCF,TGTGCCACCAGTGATCCAACAGGGCTCCAAGAGACCCAGTGCTTC
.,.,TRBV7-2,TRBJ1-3,CASSWGSTGDTIYF,TGTGCCAGCAGCTGGGGTTCTACTGGAGACACCATATATTTT
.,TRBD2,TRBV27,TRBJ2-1,CASSLLAGGPNEQFF,TGTGCCAGCAGTCTTCTAGCGGGAGGGCCGAATGAGCAGTTCTTC
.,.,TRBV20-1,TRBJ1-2,CSARFPGYTF,TGCAGTGCTAGATTCCCTGGCTACACCTTC
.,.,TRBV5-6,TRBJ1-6,CASSFWGNSPLHF,TGTGCCAGCAGCTTTTGGGGGAATTCACCCCTCCACTTT
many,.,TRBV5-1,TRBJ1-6,CASSQDRQYSPLHF,TGCGCCAGCAGCCAAGACAGACAATATTCACCCCTCCACTTT
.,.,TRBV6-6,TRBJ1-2,CASTRGGGNYGYTF,TGTGCCAGCACCCGAGGGGGAGGGAACTATGGCTACACCTTC
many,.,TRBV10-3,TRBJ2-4,CAISERQPLAKNIQYF,TGTGCCATCAGTGAGCGACAGCCGTTAGCCAAAAACATTCAGTACTTC
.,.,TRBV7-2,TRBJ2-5,CASSFAGEETQYF,TGTGCCAGCAGCTTTGCAGGGGAAGAGACCCAGTACTTC
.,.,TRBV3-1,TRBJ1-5,CASSQGLGLSNQPQHF,TGTGCCAGCAGCCAAGGTCTGGGGTTGAGCAATCAGCCCCAGCATTTT
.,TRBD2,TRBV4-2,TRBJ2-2,CASSQLAGDTGELFF,TGTGCCAGCAGCCAACTAGCGGGAGACACCGGGGAGCTGTTTTTT
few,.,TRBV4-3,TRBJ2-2,CASSPSEDTGELFF,TGCGCCAGCAGCCCATCTGAGGACACCGGGGAGCTGTTTTTT
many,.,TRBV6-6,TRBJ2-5,CASSDTAGAINQETQYF,TGTGCCAGCAGCGACACGGCAGGCGCCATAAACCAAGAGACCCAGTACTTC
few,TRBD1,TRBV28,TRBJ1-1,CASHIPGQGAEAFF,TGTGCCAGCCATATTCCCGGACAGGGGGCTGAAGCTTTCTTT
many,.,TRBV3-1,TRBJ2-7,CASSQVRYEQYF,TGTGCCAGCAGCCAAGTAAGGTACGAGCAGTACTTC
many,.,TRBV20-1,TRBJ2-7,CSAGSLLEGSSYEQYF,TGCAGTGCTGGAAGCCTCCTGGAAGGGAGCTCCTACGAGCAGTACTTC
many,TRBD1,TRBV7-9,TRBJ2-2,CASSSRQGSNTGELFF,TGTGCCAGCAGCTCGCGACAGGGGAGTAACACCGGGGAGCTGTTTTTT
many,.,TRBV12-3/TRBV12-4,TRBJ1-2,CASREGLGHYGYTF,TGTGCCAGCAGGGAGGGGCTGGGTCACTATGGCTACACCTTC
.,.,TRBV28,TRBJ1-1,CASSLLQVTEAFF,TGTGCCAGCAGTTTGCTACAAGTCACTGAAGCTTTCTTT
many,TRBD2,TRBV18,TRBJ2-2,CASSDGLAGNTGELFF,TGTGCCAGCTCGGACGGACTAGCGGGGAACACCGGGGAGCTGTTTTTT
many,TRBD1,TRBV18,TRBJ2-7,CASSLDRAEEQYF,TGTGCCAGCTCACTGGACAGGGCTGAAGAGCAGTACTTC
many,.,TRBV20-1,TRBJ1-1,CSATKQGLGEAFF,TGCAGTGCTACGAAACAGGGATTAGGTGAAGCTTTCTTT
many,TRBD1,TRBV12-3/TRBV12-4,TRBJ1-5,CASSSWDSDQPQHF,TGTGCCAGCAGTTCCTGGGACAGTGATCAGCCCCAGCATTTT
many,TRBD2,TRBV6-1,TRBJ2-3,CASSQGLASDTQYF,TGTGCCAGCAGTCAAGGACTAGCGTCGGATACGCAGTATTTT
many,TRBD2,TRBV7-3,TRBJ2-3,CASSLEGTSGGAEDTQYF,TGTGCCAGCAGCTTAGAGGGTACTAGCGGGGGGGCCGAGGATACGCAGTATTTT
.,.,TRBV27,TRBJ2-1,CASRPLASPSSYNEQFF,TGTGCCAGCAGACCCCTAGCGTCGCCGAGCTCCTACAATGAGCAGTTCTTC
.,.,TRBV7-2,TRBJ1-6,CASSLNVGVSSPLHF,TGTGCCAGCAGCTTAAATGTTGGGGTCTCTTCACCCCTCCACTTT
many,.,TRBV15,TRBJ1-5,CATTRKGGVGSNQPQHF,TGTGCCACCACACGGAAGGGGGGAGTGGGGAGCAATCAGCCCCAGCATTTT
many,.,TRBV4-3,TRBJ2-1,CASSQVLSSYNEQFF,TGCGCCAGCAGCCAAGTCCTGAGCTCCTACAATGAGCAGTTCTTC
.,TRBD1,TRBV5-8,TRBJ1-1,CASSWGDRQREAFF,TGTGCCAGCAGCTGGGGGGACAGGCAACGTGAAGCTTTCTTT
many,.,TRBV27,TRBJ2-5,CASSPDQETQYF,TGTGCCAGCAGCCCTGACCAAGAGACCCAGTACTTC
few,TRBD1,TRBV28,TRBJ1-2,CASTPGRDRGGYTF,TGTGCCAGCACCCCCGGGAGGGACAGGGGTGGCTACACCTTC
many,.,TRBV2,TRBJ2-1,CASKDDALGNEQFF,TGTGCCAGCAAGGATGACGCTTTGGGGAATGAGCAGTTCTTC
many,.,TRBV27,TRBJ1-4,CASSLGGIGEKLFF,TGTGCCAGCAGTTTGGGAGGGATCGGGGAAAAACTGTTTTTT
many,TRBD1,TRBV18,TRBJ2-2,CASSPPGTATGELFF,TGTGCCAGCTCACCACCGGGGACAGCCACCGGGGAGCTGTTTTTT
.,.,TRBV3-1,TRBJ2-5,CASSQVAQETQYF,TGTGCCAGCAGCCAAGTGGCACAAGAGACCCAGTACTTC
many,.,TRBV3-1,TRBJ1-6,CASSQAPTARNSPLHF,TGTGCCAGCAGCCAAGCCCCCACGGCGCGGAATTCACCCCTCCACTTT
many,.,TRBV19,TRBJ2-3,CASSIEDTQYF,TGTGCCAGTAGTATAGAAGATACGCAGTATTTT